These 24 T cell receptor beta chains came from one sample sequenced in a study of OX40 agonist ivuxolimab in advanced cancers. Assay: immunoSEQ multiplex PCR; the TCRdb copy retains only in-frame clones and omits some. The sample has under 10,000 clones, 79% seen once. The sequencing here drew on CD4+ or CD8+ T cells sorted from blood, taken in a trial of the OX40 agonist ivuxolimab. All receptors come from an adult with an advanced solid tumor such as melanoma, head and neck, liver or kidney cancer.

The V call is TRBV6-6, the J call TRBJ2-2, with TRBD1 matching over 7 bases. Germline-derived CDR1 and CDR2 are MNHNY and SVGAGI (reference sequence). V lost 5 bases, J lost 4 bases, and 10 bases stayed unmatched. The CDR3 extends over 16 amino acids. The CDR3 DNA follows: TGTGCCAGCAGTCCCCCGGACAGGCAGCTCACCGGGGAGCTGTTTTTT. It yields the protein CASSPPDRQLTGELFF.

The chain couples TRBV5-4 to TRBJ1-1; weak D call: TRBD1 (5 bases). The CDR3 consists of 14 residues. The ends were cut back, 2 bases at V and 5 bases at J, with 13 bases in the middle. From germline, CDR1 is SGHNT and CDR2 YYREEE (reference sequence). The DNA of the CDR3 is TGTGCCAGCAGCTTACGGGGGGATCTTACTGAAGCTTTCTTT. Its protein is CASSLRGDLTEAFF.

V and J are TRBV10-3 and TRBJ1-4, with D possibly being TRBD1 (6 bases). The CDR3 covers 14 residues. The V end lost 4 bases, the J end lost 4 bases, and 10 bases lay between the germline ends. Germline CDR1 ENHRY, CDR2 SYGVKD. CDR3 nucleotide sequence: TGTGCCATCAGTGGTGGAGGGGGTAATGAAAAACTGTTTTTT. Protein sequence: CAISGGGGNEKLFF.

The chain recombines TRBV9 with TRBJ2-3, with 10 nucleotides matching TRBD1. CDR1 is SGDLS and CDR2 is YYNGEE in the germline V gene. The CDR3 runs 15 residues. The V segment lost 0 bases and the J segment 9 bases; nucleotides outside the gene matches: 7. The CDR3 bases are TGTGCCAGCAGCGTAGTCGGGACAGGGGACCTAACGCAGTATTTT. Its protein product is CASSVVGTGDLTQYF.

The chain joins TRBV2 to TRBJ2-2; D not certain. The CDR3 has 13 amino acids. Per the germline V gene, CDR1 is SNHLY and CDR2 is FYNNEI. V was clipped by 2 bases and J by 4 bases, with 5 bases between them. CDR3: CASSEKGTGELFF. The CDR3 DNA follows: TGTGCCAGCAGTGAAAAGGGCACCGGGGAGCTGTTTTTT.

The genes are TRBV29-1 and TRBJ2-2; 10 bases align to TRBD2. Germline lookup yields CDR1 SQVTM and CDR2 ANQGSEA. CDR3 length equals 15 residues. V shed 5 bases and J 2 bases; nucleotides not matched to a gene: 5. The CDR3 sequence is CSVLSGGPNTGELFF. In DNA form, the CDR3 reads TGCAGCGTTCTTAGCGGGGGGCCTAACACCGGGGAGCTGTTTTTT.

V and J are TRBV7-9 and TRBJ2-7; D gene uncertain. The CDR3 length is 12 residues. Trimming cost V 5 bases and J 0 bases, with 5 bases left between them. Germline CDR1 is SEHNR and CDR2 is FQNEAQ (reference sequence). The CDR3 DNA follows: TGTGCCAGCAGCGCCCACTCCTACGAGCAGTACTTC. Translation: CASSAHSYEQYF.

The gene calls are TRBV28 and TRBJ2-1; the D call may be TRBD1 or TRBD2 (5 bases each). The CDR3 is made up of 14 amino acids. The V gene lost 11 bases and the J gene lost 10 bases, with 24 bases spanning the gap. Germline V gene sequence: CDR1 MDHEN, CDR2 SYDVKM. The CDR3 reads CACHGTGEGHEQFF. CDR3 nucleotide sequence: TGTGCCTGCCATGGGACCGGTGAAGGGCACGAGCAGTTCTTC.

Remarks on this clone: Other DNA sequences in the sample encode the same CDR3. CDR3 amino acids: CASSPGQGAYEQYF. CDR3 DNA: TGTGCCAGCTCACCAGGACAGGGGGCCTACGAGCAGTACTTC. The chain employs TRBV18 and TRBJ2-7, with 10 bases that match TRBD1. With 2 bases clipped from V and 2 bases from J, the junction kept 0 bases outside the gene matches. Germline V gene data show CDR1 as KGHSH and CDR2 as LQKENI. This CDR3 spans 14 amino acids.

The chain recombines TRBV4-3 with TRBJ2-1; D call uncertain. Germline V gene data show CDR1 as LGHNA and CDR2 as YSLEER. This CDR3 has 14 amino acids. V lost 1 base to trimming and J lost 4 bases, with 8 bases between them. In DNA, the CDR3 is TGCGCCAGCAGCCAAGTAGGTAGTTACAATGAGCAGTTCTTC. It specifies CASSQVGSYNEQFF.

This sequence joins TRBV10-3 and TRBJ2-1; 11 bases match TRBD2. The CDR3 extends over 16 amino acids. The germline V gene has CDR1 ENHRY and CDR2 SYGVKD. V was clipped by 6 bases and J by 0 bases; unmatched bases: 4. The CDR3 bases are TGTGCCATCAGCCTAGCGGGGGGCGACTCCTACAATGAGCAGTTCTTC. Residues: CAISLAGGDSYNEQFF.

As for this clone: The sample has other DNA sequences that encode this CDR3 too. The V gene is TRBV9, the J gene TRBJ1-4; D possibly corresponds to TRBD1 (6 bases). The V and J ends lost 0 bases and 8 bases respectively, with 11 bases between them. The length of the CDR3 is 14 residues. Looked up from germline, CDR1 is SGDLS and CDR2 is YYNGEE. CDR3 sequence (DNA): TGTGCCAGCAGCGTAGAAGGGGGGAGCGAAAAACTGTTTTTT. Translation: CASSVEGGSEKLFF.

The V call is TRBV7-9, the J call TRBJ1-2; D is possibly TRBD1 (5 bases). V shed 0 bases and J shed 12 bases, with 11 bases lying between them. The germline CDR1 and CDR2 sequences are SEHNR and FQNEAQ (reference sequence). This CDR3 is built from 12 residues. CDR3 residues: CASSLADKLDTF. The CDR3 nucleotides are TGTGCCAGCAGCTTAGCGGACAAGCTGGACACCTTC.

This clone occurred once. The V call is TRBV9, the J call TRBJ1-1; maybe TRBD1 (5 bases). V was pared by 4 bases and J by 3 bases, with 13 bases between. The CDR3 length is 14 residues. CDR1 and CDR2 (germline): SGDLS, YYNGEE. DNA for the CDR3: TGTGCCAGCAGCCCGGGGGGAGGGGACACTGAAGCTTTCTTT. This encodes CASSPGGGDTEAFF. The full variable domain, completed using reference TRBV9 and TRBJ1-1, is DSGVTQTPKHLITATGQRVTLRCSPRSGDLSVYWYQQSLDQGLQFLIQYYNGEERAKGNILERFSAQQFPDLHSELNLSSLELGDSALYFCASSPGGGDTEAFFGQGTRLTVV.

This clone came up a few times. The rearrangement joins TRBV25-1 to TRBJ1-4, with 7 bases aligning to TRBD1. Germline V gene sequence: CDR1 MGHDK, CDR2 SYGVNS. This CDR3 region has 13 residues. Unmatched junction bases numbered 4, after V lost 5 bases and J lost 7 bases. CDR3 protein: CASSYQGVEKLFF. The CDR3 DNA is TGTGCCAGCAGTTACCAGGGGGTTGAAAAACTGTTTTTT.

CDR3 in amino acids: CASSPAGRYQETQYF. In DNA form, the CDR3 reads TGTGCCAGCTCACCAGCCGGGAGGTACCAAGAGACCCAGTACTTC. The chain has TRBV18 and TRBJ2-5; 7 bases are shared with TRBD2. V gave up 2 bases and J gave up 0 bases; unmatched junction bases: 3. Germline V gene lookup returns CDR1 KGHSH and CDR2 LQKENI. CDR3 length: 15 amino acids.

The sample holds a few counts of this clone. The V gene is TRBV28, the J gene TRBJ1-6; TRBD1 is a possible D gene (5 bases). Looked up from germline, CDR1 is MDHEN and CDR2 is SYDVKM. The CDR3 covers 12 residues. Trimming took off 7 bases at V and 13 bases at J, with 14 bases between the two ends. Here the CDR3 reads CASTSLRGPLHF. CDR3 sequence (DNA): TGTGCCAGCACCTCACTTCGGGGCCCCCTCCACTTT.

DNA of the CDR3: TGTGCCAGCAGCAAACGCCTGGGGCCGAATACAGTCCTCGATTCACCCCTCCACTTT. Encoded protein: CASSKRLGPNTVLDSPLHF. The chain carries TRBV21-1 and TRBJ1-6; the DNA was not compared with TRBD1, the D call given in the table. TRBV21-1 is given as a pseudogene. The CDR3 has 19 amino acids.

This clone has just a few counts. The chain joins TRBV9 to TRBJ2-5; a weak D match, TRBD2 (6 bases). Germline V gene sequence: CDR1 SGDLS, CDR2 YYNGEE. The CDR3 loop spans 13 amino acids. V lost 2 bases and J 5 bases, leaving 10 bases between the germline ends. The CDR3 sequence: CASSVGGGETQYF. CDR3 DNA: TGTGCCAGCAGCGTTGGTGGGGGGGAGACCCAGTACTTC.

J is TRBJ2-3 and V is TRBV7-6, with TRBD2 identical over 8 bases. Germline V gene data show CDR1 as SGHVS and CDR2 as FNYEAQ. Germline trimming cut 5 bases from V and 2 bases from J; bases unmatched to any gene: 3. The CDR3 is made up of 14 amino acids. The CDR3 DNA is TGTGCCAGCAGCCCAGCGGGAGTCACAGATACGCAGTATTTT. Translated, it gives CASSPAGVTDTQYF.

The CDR3 protein is CASSLRKLADYNEQFF. The CDR3 DNA follows: TGCGCCAGCAGCTTGAGAAAACTAGCTGATTACAATGAGCAGTTCTTC. V is TRBV5-1 and J is TRBJ2-1; D possibly corresponds to TRBD2 (6 bases). Trimming stripped 1 base from V and 4 bases from J, with 15 bases between. The CDR3 covers 16 residues. The germline V gene has CDR1 SGHRS and CDR2 YFSETQ.

The V and J genes are TRBV27 and TRBJ1-4; maybe TRBD1 (5 bases). The CDR3 loop spans 14 amino acids. CDR1 MNHEY and CDR2 SMNVEV come from the germline V gene (reference sequence). The V gene lost 5 bases and the J gene lost 7 bases, with 14 bases spanning the gap. CDR3 nucleotide sequence: TGTGCCAGCAGTCTCGCAGGGTACGGTGAAAAACTGTTTTTT. It translates to CASSLAGYGEKLFF.

J is TRBJ1-2 and V is TRBV11-2; D is uncertain. CDR1 SGHAT and CDR2 FQNNGV come from the germline V gene. CDR3 length equals 16 residues. V was trimmed by 2 bases and J by 0 bases, leaving 13 bases between them. The CDR3 nucleotides are TGTGCCAGCAGCTTAATCGAAGGAGATCCTAACTATGGCTACACCTTC. It encodes CASSLIEGDPNYGYTF. Based on the CDR3 plus reference TRBV11-2 and TRBJ1-2, the full variable domain is EAGVAQSPRYKIIEKRQSVAFWCNPISGHATLYWYQQILGQGPKLLIQFQNNGVVDDSQLPKDRFSAERLKGVDSTLKIQPAKLEDSAVYLCASSLIEGDPNYGYTFGSGTRLTVV.

The chain recombines TRBV5-5 with TRBJ2-7; D is unresolved. The V and J ends lost 5 bases and 0 bases respectively, with 9 bases between them. The CDR3 runs to 13 residues. Germline V CDR1 and CDR2: SGHKS, YYEKEE (reference sequence). The CDR3 region has the DNA TGTGCCAGCAGTCGTAACCCCTCCTACGAGCAGTACTTC. It yields the protein CASSRNPSYEQYF.